The present T cell receptor (beta chain) was sequenced within a study of beta chain features in type 1 diabetes. Study-level points and caveats: Shortening of TCRB CDR3s, moderate but significant, appeared in all four CD4+ subsets of Type 1 diabetes patients.

The sample holds a few counts of this clone. The target antigen is unknown. Since all of the isolated RNA was reverse transcribed, expressed TCRB transcripts were what got sequenced. TCRdb's copy holds only in-frame clones and misses some; the assay was immunoSEQ multiplex PCR. The data show about 160,000 clones, approximately 8.1% seen once. The source of this sequence is a woman aged 40 to 55 with type 1 diabetes. Sequenced sample: central memory CD4+ T cells from blood.

In DNA form, the CDR3 reads TGTGCCAGCAGCTCCCGGGACAGATGGAACACTGAAGCTTTCTTT. Translated: CASSSRDRWNTEAFF. The chain has TRBV5-6 and TRBJ1-1; 7 bases are a match to TRBD1. This CDR3 comprises 15 residues. Losses at the gene ends were 3 bases for V and 1 base for J; bases not matched to a gene: 6. Germline CDR1 SGHDT, CDR2 YYEEEE.